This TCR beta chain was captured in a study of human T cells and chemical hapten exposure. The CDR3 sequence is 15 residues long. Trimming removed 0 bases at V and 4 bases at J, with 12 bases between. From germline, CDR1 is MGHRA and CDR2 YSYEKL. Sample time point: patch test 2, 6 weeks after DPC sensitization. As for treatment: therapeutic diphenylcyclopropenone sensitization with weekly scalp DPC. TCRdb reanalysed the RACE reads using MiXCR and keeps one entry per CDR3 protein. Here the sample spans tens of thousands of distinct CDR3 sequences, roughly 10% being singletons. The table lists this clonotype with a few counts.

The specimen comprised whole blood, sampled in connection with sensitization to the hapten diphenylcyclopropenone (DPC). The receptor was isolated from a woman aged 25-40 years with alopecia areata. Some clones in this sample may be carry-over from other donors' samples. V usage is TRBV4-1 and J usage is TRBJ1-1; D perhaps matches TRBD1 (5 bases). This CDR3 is CASSQERQGSTEAFF. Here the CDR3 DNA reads TGCGCCAGCAGCCAAGAACGTCAGGGATCCACTGAAGCTTTCTTT.